The rows below give T cell receptor beta chains drawn from one sample of a study of blood T cell repertoires in COVID-19. Sequencing was performed with immunoSEQ multiplex PCR; in TCRdb, only in-frame clones are kept and a portion is missing. The repertoire consists of about 270,000 clones, with 86% occurring once and the leading ten covering about 2.7%. Source material: PBMCs or T cells enriched from blood (not recorded which). The source is a young woman who had recovered from COVID-19. CDR3s include the opening cysteine and the closing phenylalanine or tryptophan. The D gene is left open where the match is weak. Clone size, where shown, is once, few, many, or a class for clones that have expanded.

V gene	clone size	J gene	CDR3 length	D gene	CDR3 protein	CDR3 DNA
TRBV7-9	-	TRBJ2-7	12	-	CASSLVSYEQYF	TGTGCCAGCAGCTTAGTTTCGTACGAGCAGTACTTC
TRBV5-5	-	TRBJ2-7	15	-	CASSLSNRFAYEQYF	TGTGCCAGCAGCTTGTCCAACAGATTCGCCTACGAGCAGTACTTC
TRBV11-3	few	TRBJ2-3	18	-	CASSLEVGGPGGTDTQYF	TGTGCCAGCAGCTTAGAAGTGGGAGGTCCGGGGGGCACAGATACGCAGTATTTT
TRBV15	-	TRBJ2-5	15	-	CATSREDSRAETQYF	TGTGCCACCAGCAGAGAAGACTCCCGAGCGGAGACCCAGTACTTC
TRBV18	-	TRBJ1-5	16	-	CASSPLQGSSGQPQHF	TGTGCCAGCTCACCACTACAGGGCTCCTCCGGTCAGCCCCAGCATTTT
TRBV5-8	-	TRBJ2-3	15	-	CASSLEGRGADTQYF	TGTGCCAGCAGCTTGGAGGGAAGGGGCGCAGATACGCAGTATTTT
TRBV19	-	TRBJ2-1	14	TRBD1	CASRTGGNNNEQFF	TGTGCCAGTAGGACAGGGGGCAACAACAATGAGCAGTTCTTC
TRBV11-2	-	TRBJ2-7	16	-	CASSPSSAWTANEQYF	TGTGCCAGCAGCCCAAGTTCGGCTTGGACAGCGAACGAGCAGTACTTC
TRBV9	-	TRBJ2-2	14	-	CASSVGPSTGELFF	TGTGCCAGCAGCGTAGGTCCGTCCACCGGGGAGCTGTTTTTT
TRBV30	-	TRBJ1-6	13	-	CAWRGGSNSPLHF	TGTGCCTGGAGGGGGGGGAGTAATTCACCCCTCCACTTT
TRBV29-1	-	TRBJ2-2	16	TRBD2	CSVAGTSSANTGELFF	TGCAGCGTTGCCGGGACTAGCAGTGCGAACACCGGGGAGCTGTTTTTT
TRBV13	-	TRBJ2-7	14	TRBD2	CATSQASGSYEQYF	TGTGCCACCTCACAGGCTAGCGGGAGTTACGAGCAGTACTTC
TRBV6-8	-	TRBJ2-3	18	-	CASSTPLLAIYRTDTQYF	TGTGCCAGCAGTACCCCCCTCCTAGCAATCTATCGCACAGATACGCAGTATTTT
TRBV19	-	TRBJ2-7	12	TRBD1	CASRGQSYEQYF	TGTGCCAGTAGGGGACAGAGCTACGAGCAGTACTTC
TRBV28	-	TRBJ2-2	16	TRBD2	CASSLILAVNTGELFF	TGTGCCAGCAGTTTAATACTAGCGGTGAACACCGGGGAGCTGTTTTTT
TRBV7-8	-	TRBJ1-4	15	-	CASSLTWGPNEKLFF	TGTGCCAGCAGCTTAACTTGGGGGCCGAACGAAAAACTGTTTTTT
TRBV5-6	-	TRBJ2-7	16	TRBD1	CASSLVGTGPSYEQYF	TGTGCCAGCAGCTTGGTCGGGACAGGGCCCTCCTACGAGCAGTACTTC
TRBV5-1	many	TRBJ1-1	14	-	CASSLVQMNTEAFF	TGCGCCAGCAGCTTGGTACAGATGAACACTGAAGCTTTCTTT